The clone carrying this T cell receptor (beta chain) was seen only a few times. CDR1 is LGHNA and CDR2 is YNFKEQ in the germline V gene. The CDR3 contains 18 residues. J was trimmed by 0 bases and V by 1 base; bases with no gene match: 8. TCRdb reanalysed the 5' RACE reads using MiXCR and keeps one entry per CDR3 protein. The table records 150,000 to 200,000 distinct CDR3 sequences, around 7.2% of them present only once. This entry is derived from a study of T cells after yellow fever vaccination. The TCR originated in a man between 18 and 35 years old who received the YFV17D yellow fever vaccine. This sample comprised CD4+ T cells sorted from PBMCs, obtained 5 days after the first yellow fever vaccination. This sequence joins TRBV4-2 and TRBJ2-4; 8 bases align to TRBD2. CDR3 amino acids: CASSQGPAGDLAKNIQYF. The CDR3 bases are TGTGCCAGCAGCCAAGGGCCAGCGGGGGACCTAGCCAAAAACATTCAGTACTTC.